The 27 T cell receptor beta chains reported below all come from one sample, sequenced in a study of monozygotic twins with inflammatory bowel disease. From its re-call of the 5' RACE reads, TCRdb lists each CDR3 protein once, without DNA. The sample includes approximately 160,000 distinct CDR3 sequences. Sequenced input: blood. These receptors all stem from a human donor with ulcerative colitis or Crohn's disease, or a healthy co-twin of an affected twin (not recorded which).

This chain joins TRBV29-1 and TRBJ1-3. The germline V gene encodes CDR1 SQVTM and CDR2 ANQGSEA. The length of the CDR3 is 12 residues. This chain's CDR3 is CSVAGAGNTIYF.

The chain has TRBV7-7 and TRBJ2-5; TCRdb selects TRBD2, and the lack of DNA leaves this call unchecked. The CDR3 runs 15 residues. Per the germline V gene, CDR1 is SSHAT and CDR2 is FNYEAQ (reference sequence). CDR3 sequence: CASRTSGSIGETQYF.

V and J are TRBV5-6 and TRBJ2-1; TCRdb's D call of TRBD2 is untestable without DNA. The V gene's germline CDR1 is SGHDT and CDR2 YYEEEE. The CDR3 length is 15 residues. This CDR3 is CASSPLAGGHGEQFF.

The chain links TRBV7-6 to TRBJ2-1; TCRdb picks TRBD2, but there is no DNA to check that call. CDR1 is SGHVS, CDR2 FNYEAQ, per germline. The CDR3 loop spans 16 amino acids. CDR3 sequence reads: CASSLQASPSYNEQFF.

This chain connects TRBV6-5 to TRBJ2-3. The CDR3 is made up of 15 amino acids. CDR1 MNHEY and CDR2 SVGAGI come from the germline V gene. The CDR3 protein is CASSYVGKSTDTQYF.

The V call is TRBV20-1, the J call TRBJ1-1; as DNA is missing, the TRBD1 call by TCRdb cannot be tested. Germline V lookup: CDR1 DFQATT, CDR2 SNEGSKA (reference sequence). The CDR3 is 13 residues long. The CDR3 spells CSAKRGFNTEAFF.

The chain employs TRBV7-2 and TRBJ2-7. Germline CDR1 is SGHTA and CDR2 is FQGNSA. This CDR3 spans 15 amino acids. The CDR3 sequence is CASSPRARRADEQYF.

The genes are TRBV20-1 and TRBJ1-4; the D gene TCRdb calls, TRBD1, cannot be checked with no DNA. The CDR3 is 13 amino acids. Germline V gene sequence: CDR1 DFQATT, CDR2 SNEGSKA (reference sequence). The CDR3 spells CSAPGLGATGLFF.

The chain joins TRBV20-1 to TRBJ1-4. The CDR3 length is 15 residues. The germline V gene encodes CDR1 DFQATT and CDR2 SNEGSKA (reference sequence). The CDR3 is CSAFHPREANEKLFF.

The CDR3 spells CASSSRQGAGANVLIF. The chain has TRBV5-5 and TRBJ2-6; with no DNA, the TCRdb D assignment of TRBD1 cannot be verified. The germline CDR1 and CDR2 sequences are SGHKS and YYEKEE (reference sequence). The CDR3 runs 16 residues.

The V call is TRBV20-1, the J call TRBJ2-1; TCRdb returns TRBD1, unconfirmable since there is no DNA. This CDR3 comprises 15 residues. The germline CDR1 and CDR2 sequences are DFQATT and SNEGSKA (reference sequence). CDR3 region: CSAGPGGGGYNEQFF.

This chain uses TRBV7-9 with TRBJ2-1. Per the germline V gene, CDR1 is SEHNR and CDR2 is FQNEAQ (reference sequence). The CDR3 spans 13 residues. CDR3: CASSSDRFNEQFF.

The rearrangement uses TRBV19 and TRBJ1-2. This CDR3 region has 14 residues. Germline V gives CDR1 LNHDA, CDR2 SQIVND (reference sequence). CDR3: CASSISRQFYGYTF. Based on the CDR3 plus reference TRBV19 and TRBJ1-2, the full variable domain is DGGITQSPKYLFRKEGQNVTLSCEQNLNHDAMYWYRQDPGQGLRLIYYSQIVNDFQKGDIAEGYSVSREKKESFPLTVTSAQKNPTAFYLCASSISRQFYGYTFGSGTRLTVV.

Here the CDR3 reads CSVEGLSSSYEQYF. This chain links TRBV29-1 with TRBJ2-7. The CDR3 runs 14 residues. Germline V CDR1 and CDR2: SQVTM, ANQGSEA.

J is TRBJ1-5 and V is TRBV5-3; checking the TCRdb D call of TRBD1 is not possible without DNA. TRBV5-3 is placed among ORFs of uncertain function. There are 18 residues in the CDR3. The CDR3 protein is CARSLLGRGLSSNQPQHF.

The genes are TRBV19 and TRBJ2-5; TCRdb returns TRBD1, unconfirmable since there is no DNA. CDR3 length equals 14 residues. CDR1 is LNHDA and CDR2 is SQIVND in the germline V gene (reference sequence). The chain's CDR3 is CASASGQLQETQYF.

V is TRBV7-7 and J is TRBJ2-3. Germline values: CDR1 SSHAT, CDR2 FNYEAQ (reference sequence). The CDR3 contains 14 residues. Here the CDR3 reads CASSLAVGTDTQYF.

The rearrangement links TRBV5-6 to TRBJ1-2; TCRdb calls TRBD1, which cannot be checked without DNA. CDR1 is SGHDT and CDR2 is YYEEEE in the germline V gene. The CDR3 spans 14 residues. The CDR3 sequence: CASSLQGGEDGYTF.

This chain uses TRBV7-2 with TRBJ2-1; without DNA, the TCRdb call of TRBD1 cannot be checked. The length of the CDR3 is 15 residues. In germline, CDR1 is SGHTA, CDR2 FQGNSA. This chain's CDR3 is CATRKAAGGMSEQFF. Filled out from reference TRBV7-2 and TRBJ2-1, the complete variable domain reads GAGVSQSPSNKVTEKGKDVELRCDPISGHTALYWYRQSLGQGLEFLIYFQGNSAPDKSGLPSDRFSAERTGGSVSTLTIQRTQQEDSAVYLCATRKAAGGMSEQFFGPGTRLTVL.

V usage is TRBV10-2 and J usage is TRBJ2-7; TCRdb outputs TRBD1, but without DNA this stays unchecked. The CDR3 covers 14 residues. Germline CDR1 reads WSHSY; CDR2 reads SAAADI. Here the CDR3 reads CASSGPGTNYEQYF.

The chain employs TRBV27 and TRBJ2-7; TCRdb's assignment of TRBD1 cannot be checked, as there is no DNA. CDR1 is MNHEY, CDR2 SMNVEV, per germline (reference sequence). The CDR3 runs to 16 residues. CDR3 region: CASRPRGQGAIYEQYF.

The CDR3 spells CAWSVGHTYEQYF. The rearrangement links TRBV30 to TRBJ2-7. CDR1 and CDR2 from the germline V gene are GTSNPN and SVGIG (reference sequence). This CDR3 contains 13 residues.

The chain recombines TRBV9 with TRBJ2-1; TCRdb reports TRBD1, a call that lacks DNA to check it against. This CDR3 spans 14 amino acids. The germline V gene has CDR1 SGDLS and CDR2 YYNGEE. CDR3 loop: CASSDRVPTDEQFF.

The genes are TRBV9 and TRBJ2-7; there is no DNA to check the TCRdb D call of TRBD1. CDR3 length: 13 amino acids. Germline V lookup: CDR1 SGDLS, CDR2 YYNGEE. The CDR3 sequence is CASSVEAGREQYF. Filled out from reference TRBV9 and TRBJ2-7, the complete variable domain reads DSGVTQTPKHLITATGQRVTLRCSPRSGDLSVYWYQQSLDQGLQFLIQYYNGEERAKGNILERFSAQQFPDLHSELNLSSLELGDSALYFCASSVEAGREQYFGPGTRLTVT.

The genes are TRBV18 and TRBJ1-1. The CDR3 is 14 residues long. The germline CDR1 and CDR2 sequences are KGHSH and LQKENI. CDR3 sequence: CASSPPSRDTEAFF.

This chain connects TRBV7-9 to TRBJ2-2; TCRdb returns TRBD2, unconfirmable since there is no DNA. Germline-derived CDR1 and CDR2 are SEHNR and FQNEAQ (reference sequence). This CDR3 is built from 13 residues. This chain's CDR3 is CASSLEGHGELFF.

V is TRBV6-1 and J is TRBJ2-5. Looked up from germline, CDR1 is MNHNS and CDR2 is SASEGT. The CDR3 has 15 residues. The CDR3 region is CASSLNIRGQETQYF.